This T cell receptor beta chain is from a study of spatial heterogeneity in lung cancer. This clonotype was found a few times. From the 5' RACE reads, TCRdb called clonotypes with MiXCR, one entry per CDR3 protein. The data hold 40,000 to 50,000 distinct CDR3 sequences, with approximately 13% observed a single time. Documented time point: sample taken at primary tumor resection. Unsorted samples of tumor, nontumor lung or frozen PBMC had their whole RNA sequenced. The V and J ends lost 0 bases and 4 bases, in that order; junction bases with no gene match: 8. Looked up from germline, CDR1 is DFQATT and CDR2 is SNEGSKA (reference sequence). The CDR3 is 16 amino acids.

This specimen was PBMCs, taken at surgery. This TCR came from a male donor with early-stage non-small cell lung cancer. The V and J genes are TRBV20-1 and TRBJ2-7, with 11 bases matching TRBD2. CDR3 sequence (DNA): TGCAGTGCTAGAGAGGGGACTAGCGGTTGGAAATACGAGCAGTACTTC. Its translation: CSAREGTSGWKYEQYF.